This T cell receptor beta chain was sequenced for a study of CD8 T cells in ankylosing spondylitis. Study-level findings and limits: Existing reports had already noted some motif variants in reactive arthritis synovial fluid and blood. Among TCR beta sequences, a motif of eight highly homologous variants appeared characteristic of ankylosing spondylitis blood. From matched ankylosing spondylitis synovial fluid, disease-linked clones were reportedly recovered at significantly enriched levels. Disease-linked clones bore a CD8+ phenotype and were relatively rare in peripheral blood.

Regarding this clonotype: Its antigen is not known.

The ends were cut back, 0 bases at V and 4 bases at J, with 13 bases in the middle. This CDR3 has 15 amino acids. Germline V CDR1 and CDR2: LNHNV, YYDKDF (reference sequence). Each CDR3 protein is one row after TCRdb ran MiXCR on the 5' RACE reads. The repertoire holds fewer than 500,000 distinct CDR3 sequences, with 20% to 25% as singletons. The sequencing input was blood, either unsorted or a sorted T cell fraction (not recorded which). This sequence joins TRBV15 and TRBJ2-7; perhaps TRBD1 as D (6 bases). The TCR originated in a male donor with ankylosing spondylitis. DNA for the CDR3: TGTGCCACCAGCAGAGATCCGGGACAACTATACGAGCAGTACTTC. Translated: CATSRDPGQLYEQYF.